The T cell receptor (beta chain) under discussion was sequenced for a study of T cell clonality in common variable immunodeficiency. Regarding the study as a whole: What drives increased CVID clonality needs T cell subpopulation sequencing. Links between repertoire features and CVID complications were heterogeneity-limited. Common variable immunodeficiency TCR beta sequences reportedly had fewer deletions and N-nucleotide insertions.

Assay: immunoSEQ multiplex PCR; the TCRdb copy retains only in-frame clones and omits some. The sample shows about 37,000 clones, no singletons; the ten largest hold roughly 3%. This clone was counted at least ten times. Its antigen is not identified. The CDR3 goes on 3 residues after the read ends, and that part is filled in from the germline J gene. Germline lookup yields CDR1 MDHEN and CDR2 SYDVKM. Trimming shortened V by 9 bases and J by 5 bases, and 13 bases separated the two germline ends. The CDR3 loop spans 12 amino acids. The sequenced sample was peripheral blood mononuclear cells. The V call is TRBV28, the J call TRBJ2-5, with TRBD2 as a possible D gene (5 bases). The TCR sequence derives from a person aged 18 to 75 in good health. The covered CDR3 bases are TGTGCCAGTAAGAGAACTAGGGAGACC. Translated, it gives CASKRTRET. The entire CDR3 protein reads CASKRTRETQYF.